This T cell receptor beta chain originates from a study of T cell responses to AZD1222 COVID-19 vaccine. Study in general: Samples with a second dose at about 4 or about 12 weeks were pooled together.

A word on this clone: The antigen remains undetermined.

The protocol was immunoSEQ multiplex PCR, while the TCRdb copy is restricted to in-frame clones and leaves out a portion. The sample consists of approximately 150,000 clones, about 90% of them appearing once. The V end lost 0 bases, the J end lost 3 bases, and 10 bases lay between the germline ends. In germline, CDR1 is MGHRA, CDR2 YSYEKL. This CDR3 is 15 amino acids long. Study-level results: Targeting of unmutated variant regions was reportedly seen in nearly half of spike-specific TCRs. Baseline seropositivity characterized only a handful of AZD1222 recipients. Donors, mostly white British, included more females; clonal diversity was possibly underestimated.

The clonotype was recovered from an adult in good health. The chain combines TRBV4-1 with TRBJ2-3; D is possibly TRBD2 (5 bases). Sequenced here: peripheral blood, sampled on day 0 of AZD1222 vaccination. The CDR3 is CASSQETWRTDTQYF. DNA for the CDR3: TGCGCCAGCAGCCAAGAAACCTGGAGGACAGATACGCAGTATTTT.